This is a list of T cell receptor beta chains from one sample in a study of identical twins. Each CDR3 protein is one row after TCRdb ran MiXCR on the 5' RACE reads. The sample includes about 890,000 distinct CDR3 sequences, about 12% seen only once; the top ten take about 1.6%. The same data also contributed to another study, on yellow fever vaccine responses in identical twins.

What was sequenced was PBMCs. These receptors all come from a woman aged 18 to 35 in good health. Both conserved end residues are part of each CDR3. Each record gives: V gene, D gene, clone size, J gene, CDR3 DNA, CDR3 protein. The D gene is left open where the match is weak. Some rows have no size entry. The others give once, few or many, or a class for an expanded clone.

V gene: TRBV6-5; D gene: NA; clone size: few; J gene: TRBJ1-2; CDR3 DNA: TGTGCCAGCAGTACTGGACAGCGAGCTAACTATGGCTACACCTTC; CDR3 protein: CASSTGQRANYGYTF
V gene: TRBV6-2/TRBV6-3; D gene: NA; clone size: few; J gene: TRBJ1-2; CDR3 DNA: TGTGCCAGCAGTTATGTCGTCCTCAGGGGATATGGCTACACCTTC; CDR3 protein: CASSYVVLRGYGYTF
V gene: TRBV28; D gene: NA; clone size: few; J gene: TRBJ1-5; CDR3 DNA: TGTGCCAGCAGTTTAGGAGGGGGGTTTGAGCCCCAGCATTTT; CDR3 protein: CASSLGGGFEPQHF
V gene: TRBV4-1; D gene: TRBD2; clone size: NA; J gene: TRBJ2-1; CDR3 DNA: TGCGCCAGCAGCCAAGCTCTAGCGGGAGACCGGTTCTTC; CDR3 protein: CASSQALAGDRFF
V gene: TRBV12-3/TRBV12-4; D gene: TRBD1; clone size: few; J gene: TRBJ2-1; CDR3 DNA: TGTGCCAGCAGTTTGATGGGACAGAGTAACAATGAGCAGTTCTTC; CDR3 protein: CASSLMGQSNNEQFF
V gene: TRBV12-3/TRBV12-4; D gene: NA; clone size: NA; J gene: TRBJ2-4; CDR3 DNA: TGTGCCACAGGTGAAGCTGGACCCAAAAACATTCAGTACTTC; CDR3 protein: CATGEAGPKNIQYF
V gene: TRBV5-6; D gene: NA; clone size: few; J gene: TRBJ2-3; CDR3 DNA: TGTGCCAGCAGCTTCGTCCCAATTGGGGATACGCAGTATTTT; CDR3 protein: CASSFVPIGDTQYF
V gene: TRBV12-3/TRBV12-4; D gene: TRBD2; clone size: NA; J gene: TRBJ2-1; CDR3 DNA: TGTGCCAGCACCTTAGGGCTAGCGGGAGCTCTTCGCAATGAGCAGTTCTTC; CDR3 protein: CASTLGLAGALRNEQFF
V gene: TRBV25-1; D gene: NA; clone size: few; J gene: TRBJ2-5; CDR3 DNA: TGTGCCAGCAGTGCGAGGGTGGAGACCCAGTACTTC; CDR3 protein: CASSARVETQYF
V gene: TRBV9; D gene: NA; clone size: NA; J gene: TRBJ2-1; CDR3 DNA: TGTGCCAGCAGCCCTCGGGACTTTGGCTACAATGAGCAGTTCTTC; CDR3 protein: CASSPRDFGYNEQFF
V gene: TRBV27; D gene: NA; clone size: NA; J gene: TRBJ2-1; CDR3 DNA: TGTGCCAGCAGTTTATTATTAGCTCACAATGGGCAGTTCTTC; CDR3 protein: CASSLLLAHNGQFF
V gene: TRBV27; D gene: TRBD1; clone size: few; J gene: TRBJ1-5; CDR3 DNA: TGTGCCAGCAGTCCCGATTGGACAGGCGGGCCCCAGCATTTT; CDR3 protein: CASSPDWTGGPQHF
V gene: TRBV6-5; D gene: NA; clone size: few; J gene: TRBJ2-2; CDR3 DNA: TGTGCCAGCAGTTACGCCACAATGAACACCGGGGAGCTGTTTTTT; CDR3 protein: CASSYATMNTGELFF
V gene: TRBV5-1; D gene: NA; clone size: few; J gene: TRBJ1-6; CDR3 DNA: TGCGCCAGCAGGGGCGCGGGGAATTCACCCCTCCACTTT; CDR3 protein: CASRGAGNSPLHF
V gene: TRBV7-9; D gene: NA; clone size: NA; J gene: TRBJ2-2; CDR3 DNA: TGTGCCAGCAGCTCCCCCACCCCCGGGGAGCTGTTTTTT; CDR3 protein: CASSSPTPGELFF
V gene: TRBV5-4; D gene: NA; clone size: NA; J gene: TRBJ2-7; CDR3 DNA: TGTGCCAGCAGCCCGGACTCCATCGGCGAGCAGTACTTC; CDR3 protein: CASSPDSIGEQYF
V gene: TRBV12-3/TRBV12-4; D gene: NA; clone size: many; J gene: TRBJ1-1; CDR3 DNA: TGTGCCAGCATCAGAGCGGCAAACACTGAAGCTTTCTTT; CDR3 protein: CASIRAANTEAFF
V gene: TRBV12-3/TRBV12-4; D gene: NA; clone size: NA; J gene: TRBJ1-5; CDR3 DNA: TGTGCCAGCAGTGACAGCACAACTTATAGCAATCAGCCCCAGCATTTT; CDR3 protein: CASSDSTTYSNQPQHF
V gene: TRBV6-5; D gene: NA; clone size: few; J gene: TRBJ2-1; CDR3 DNA: TGTGCCAGCAGTTACGATCTATCTCACTCCTACAATGAGCAGTTCTTC; CDR3 protein: CASSYDLSHSYNEQFF
V gene: TRBV15; D gene: NA; clone size: NA; J gene: TRBJ2-7; CDR3 DNA: TGTGCCACCAGCAGAGATAGGGTGGCCCCCTCCTACGAGCAGTACTTC; CDR3 protein: CATSRDRVAPSYEQYF
V gene: TRBV5-1; D gene: NA; clone size: NA; J gene: TRBJ2-1; CDR3 DNA: TGCGCCAGCAGCTTGCTTACGGGGATCTACAATGAGCAGTTCTTC; CDR3 protein: CASSLLTGIYNEQFF